The 16 T cell receptor beta chains listed next were all sequenced from one sample in a study of blood T cell repertoires in COVID-19. The protocol was immunoSEQ multiplex PCR, while the TCRdb copy is restricted to in-frame clones and leaves out a portion. There are under 150,000 clones in the sample; 88% occur only once, and 28% lies in the top ten. Sequences were obtained from peripheral blood. These receptors were obtained from a human donor in a cohort sampled during active COVID-19.

V usage is TRBV2 and J usage is TRBJ1-3; 9 positions agree with TRBD1. The V gene's germline CDR1 is SNHLY and CDR2 FYNNEI. CDR3 length: 13 amino acids. The V segment lost 8 bases and the J segment 3 bases; nucleotides outside the gene matches: 2. CDR3 amino acids: CASDRGYGNTIYF. In nucleotides, the CDR3 is TGTGCCAGCGACAGGGGGTATGGAAACACCATATATTTT. Drawing the rest from reference TRBV2 and TRBJ1-3, the complete variable domain is EPEVTQTPSHQVTQMGQEVILRCVPISNHLYFYWYRQILGQKVEFLVSFYNNEISEKSEIFDDQFSVERPDGSNFTLKIRSTKLEDSAMYFCASDRGYGNTIYFGEGSWLTVV.

The gene calls are TRBV2 and TRBJ1-1, with TRBD1 as a possible D gene (6 bases). CDR3 length equals 14 residues. CDR1 is SNHLY, CDR2 FYNNEI, per germline. Trimming removed 7 bases at V and 1 base at J, with 13 bases between. The CDR3 loop is CASNLGGENTEAFF. Written as DNA, the CDR3 is TGTGCCAGCAACCTAGGGGGGGAGAACACTGAAGCTTTCTTT.

The genes are TRBV9 and TRBJ2-1; 12 bases align to TRBD2. The trim removed 2 bases at V and 1 base at J, leaving 4 bases unmatched. The CDR3 contains 17 residues. The germline V gene has CDR1 SGDLS and CDR2 YYNGEE. This CDR3 reads CASSVGLAGTSYNEQFF. CDR3 sequence (DNA): TGTGCCAGCAGCGTGGGACTAGCGGGTACGTCCTACAATGAGCAGTTCTTC.

The chain uses TRBV7-2 and TRBJ2-3, with 8 bases lining up with TRBD2. The V gene's germline CDR1 is SGHTA and CDR2 FQGNSA. Trimming removed 5 bases from V and 8 bases from J; junction bases left unmatched: 12. The CDR3 is 15 residues long. In DNA form, the CDR3 reads TGTGCCAGCAGCCAGAGTCGGGCGGGGGGAGCTACGCAGTATTTT. As protein: CASSQSRAGGATQYF.

The V and J genes are TRBV9 and TRBJ2-5; TRBD2 agrees at 7 bases. The CDR3 loop spans 14 amino acids. Looked up from germline, CDR1 is SGDLS and CDR2 is YYNGEE. The V and J ends lost 3 bases and 4 bases, in that order; junction bases with no gene match: 6. In nucleotides, the CDR3 is TGTGCCAGCAGCGCGGGGGGTCCACGAGAGACCCAGTACTTC. It is translated as CASSAGGPRETQYF.

This chain connects TRBV13 to TRBJ2-2; D is perhaps TRBD1 (6 bases). Germline V lookup: CDR1 PRHDT, CDR2 FYEKMQ (reference sequence). The CDR3 has 16 amino acids. The V and J ends lost 0 bases and 0 bases respectively, with 8 bases between them. The CDR3 DNA is TGTGCCAGCAGCTTAGGGACAGGACCGAACACCGGGGAGCTGTTTTTT. Translating gives CASSLGTGPNTGELFF.

This clone was recorded once. In nucleotides, the CDR3 is TGCGCCAGCAGCTTGCAATCTAGCGGGGTGGGCGAGCAGTACTTC. Amino acid sequence: CASSLQSSGVGEQYF. The rearrangement uses TRBV5-1 and TRBJ2-7, with 9 positions matching TRBD2. Germline V lookup: CDR1 SGHRS, CDR2 YFSETQ. The CDR3 is made up of 15 amino acids. The V and J ends lost 1 base and 6 bases, in that order; junction bases with no gene match: 8.

The J gene is TRBJ2-3, the V gene TRBV7-2; a possible D gene is TRBD1 (5 bases). The CDR3 contains 15 residues. The V gene lost 2 bases and the J gene lost 4 bases, with 13 bases spanning the gap. The germline gives CDR1 SGHTA, CDR2 FQGNSA. CDR3 nucleotides: TGTGCCAGCAGCTTACGCAGGGAATTCCCAGATACGCAGTATTTT. Translating gives CASSLRREFPDTQYF.

The chain links TRBV6-5 to TRBJ2-2, with 9 bases lining up with TRBD2. This CDR3 is 16 amino acids long. V trimming: 2 bases; J trimming: 2 bases; junction bases outside the gene matches: 3. In germline, CDR1 is MNHEY, CDR2 SVGAGI. The CDR3 sequence: CASSYQAGGNTGELFF. The CDR3 nucleotides are TGTGCCAGCAGTTACCAAGCGGGGGGCAACACCGGGGAGCTGTTTTTT.

The V and J genes are TRBV5-4 and TRBJ2-1; D is uncertain. The V end lost 0 bases, the J end lost 0 bases, and 4 bases lay between the germline ends. Germline assignment: CDR1 SGHNT and CDR2 YYREEE (reference sequence). This CDR3 comprises 14 residues. The CDR3 reads CASSLVSSYNEQFF. The CDR3 DNA follows: TGTGCCAGCAGCTTGGTTAGCTCCTACAATGAGCAGTTCTTC.

The chain is built from TRBV11-2 and TRBJ2-7; D may be TRBD1 (6 bases). Trimming stripped 4 bases from V and 6 bases from J, with 19 bases between. Germline values: CDR1 SGHAT, CDR2 FQNNGV. This CDR3 region has 15 residues. CDR3 in amino acids: CASSSDRKGSREQYF. Written as DNA, the CDR3 is TGTGCCAGCAGCTCCGACAGGAAGGGGAGTCGCGAGCAGTACTTC.

The rearrangement joins TRBV2 to TRBJ2-7, with D perhaps TRBD1 (6 bases). The CDR3 totals 14 residues. Trimming cost V 3 bases and J 0 bases, with 9 bases left between them. Per the germline V gene, CDR1 is SNHLY and CDR2 is FYNNEI. The CDR3 region is CASSEADSSYEQYF. The DNA of the CDR3 is TGTGCCAGCAGTGAGGCGGACAGCTCCTACGAGCAGTACTTC.

The V gene is TRBV5-6, the J gene TRBJ1-3, with 9 bases lining up with TRBD1. The CDR3 is made up of 17 amino acids. Germline V lookup: CDR1 SGHDT, CDR2 YYEEEE. Losses at the gene ends were 2 bases for V and 3 bases for J; bases not matched to a gene: 9. For the CDR3, the DNA is TGTGCCAGCAGCTTCCTGACGGGACAGGGTATTGGAAACACCATATATTTT. Amino acids: CASSFLTGQGIGNTIYF. Full variable domain (outside the CDR3, taken from reference TRBV5-6 and TRBJ1-3): DAGVTQSPTHLIKTRGQQVTLRCSPKSGHDTVSWYQQALGQGPQFIFQYYEEEERQRGNFPDRFSGHQFPNYSSELNVNALLLGDSALYLCASSFLTGQGIGNTIYFGEGSWLTVV.

The rearrangement links TRBV14 to TRBJ2-7; weak D call: TRBD1 (6 bases). Trimming took 4 bases from V and 3 from J, leaving 25 bases between them. Looked up from germline, CDR1 is SGHDN and CDR2 is FVKESK. This CDR3 has 18 residues. This CDR3 is CASSPDLIRGIGDYEQYF. CDR3 DNA sequence: TGTGCCAGCAGCCCAGATCTTATCAGGGGTATAGGAGACTACGAGCAGTACTTC.

The J gene is TRBJ2-6, the V gene TRBV3-1 (or the pseudogene TRBV3-2); 9 bases fit TRBD1. Looked up from germline, CDR1 is LGHDT and CDR2 is YNNKEL (reference sequence). Losses at the gene ends were 8 bases for V and 0 bases for J; bases not matched to a gene: 5. The length of the CDR3 is 16 residues. CDR3 in amino acids: CASGQGWYSGANVLTF. CDR3 coding DNA: TGTGCCAGCGGACAGGGGTGGTACTCTGGGGCCAACGTCCTGACTTTC.

This clone was detected a few times. The V gene is TRBV7-9, the J gene TRBJ1-6; no clear D gene. V was cut by 1 base and J by 9 bases, with 13 bases left in between. Per germline, CDR1 SEHNR and CDR2 FQNEAQ (reference sequence). CDR3 size: 15 residues. This CDR3 is CASSLGHSLASPLHF. As DNA, the CDR3 is TGTGCCAGCAGCTTAGGTCACAGCTTGGCTTCACCCCTCCACTTT.